A single sample is the source of the 5 T cell receptor beta chains below, sequenced in a study of blood T cell repertoires in COVID-19. The repertoire was sequenced with immunoSEQ multiplex PCR; TCRdb's copy has only in-frame clones and lacks some. The data show around 150,000 clones, with about three quarters seen just once and 3.5% to 5% held by the top ten. Material: peripheral blood. These receptor sequences come from a woman older than 75 with active or convalescent COVID-19.

The chain employs TRBV7-9 and TRBJ2-7; maybe TRBD2 (6 bases). Per the germline V gene, CDR1 is SEHNR and CDR2 is FQNEAQ (reference sequence). V gave up 5 bases and J gave up 0 bases, with 17 bases separating them. The CDR3 is 16 amino acids. The CDR3 bases are TGTGCCAGCAGCCCCGTAGGGGCTAGCGACTCCTACGAGCAGTACTTC. Translation gives CASSPVGASDSYEQYF. Filled out from reference TRBV7-9 and TRBJ2-7, the complete variable domain reads DTGVSQNPRHKITKRGQNVTFRCDPISEHNRLYWYRQTLGQGPEFLTYFQNEAQLEKSRLLSDRFSAERPKGSFSTLEIQRTEQGDSAMYLCASSPVGASDSYEQYFGPGTRLTVT.

This clone was seen a handful of times. The gene calls are TRBV27 and TRBJ2-1; 15 positions match TRBD2. The CDR3 runs 15 residues. Germline CDR1 MNHEY, CDR2 SMNVEV (reference sequence). V was pared by 4 bases and J by 8 bases, with 3 bases of the junction left unmatched. CDR3 nucleotides: TGTGCCAGCAGTTCCAGGACTAGCGGGGGGGATGAGCAGTTCTTC. Its translation: CASSSRTSGGDEQFF.

V is TRBV5-6 and J is TRBJ2-3; TRBD2 might be the D (6 bases). The CDR3 contains 17 residues. Germline loops: CDR1 SGHDT, CDR2 YYEEEE. The germline V and J ends were trimmed by 4 bases and 5 bases, with 23 bases remaining between them. The CDR3: CASSTWGYGGEGDTQYF. The CDR3 coding sequence is TGTGCCAGCAGCACATGGGGGTATGGAGGGGAAGGAGATACGCAGTATTTT.

This chain uses TRBV14 with TRBJ1-1; D possibly corresponds to TRBD1 (6 bases). The CDR3 totals 15 residues. Trimming stripped 0 bases from V and 4 bases from J, with 12 bases between. Germline CDR1 is SGHDN and CDR2 is FVKESK. The CDR3 loop is CASSQDWGGLTEAFF. DNA for the CDR3: TGTGCCAGCAGCCAAGATTGGGGGGGGCTCACTGAAGCTTTCTTT.

Only a few counts were recorded for this clone. The chain joins TRBV7-9 to TRBJ2-2; D remains unclear. The germline V gene has CDR1 SEHNR and CDR2 FQNEAQ (reference sequence). V was trimmed by 5 bases and J by 5 bases, leaving 6 bases between them. The CDR3 spans 12 residues. The CDR3 is CASSISTGELFF. The DNA of the CDR3 is TGTGCCAGCAGCATCTCGACCGGGGAGCTGTTTTTT.